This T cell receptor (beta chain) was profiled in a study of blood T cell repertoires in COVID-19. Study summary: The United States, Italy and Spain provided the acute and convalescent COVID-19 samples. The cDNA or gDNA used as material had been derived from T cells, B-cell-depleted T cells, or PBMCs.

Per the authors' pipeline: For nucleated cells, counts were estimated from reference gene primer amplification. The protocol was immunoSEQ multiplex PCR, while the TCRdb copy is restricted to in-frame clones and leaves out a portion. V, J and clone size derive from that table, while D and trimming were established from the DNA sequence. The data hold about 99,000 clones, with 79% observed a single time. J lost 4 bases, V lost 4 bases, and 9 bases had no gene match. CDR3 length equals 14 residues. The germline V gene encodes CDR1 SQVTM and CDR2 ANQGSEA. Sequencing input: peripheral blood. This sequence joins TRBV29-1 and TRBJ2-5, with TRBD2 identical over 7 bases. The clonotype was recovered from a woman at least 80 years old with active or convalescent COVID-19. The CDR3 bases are TGCAGCGTTGGTACGGGCGGGAGCGGAGAGACCCAGTACTTC. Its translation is CSVGTGGSGETQYF.